Listed below are T cell receptor beta chains from one sample, sequenced in a study of blood T cell repertoires in COVID-19. Assay used: immunoSEQ multiplex PCR; TCRdb lists only in-frame clones, some missing. The data contain over 60,000 clones, roughly 85% of them singletons. The sample consisted of peripheral blood. The receptors derive from a middle-aged man with acute or convalescent COVID-19. CDR3s include the opening cysteine and the closing phenylalanine or tryptophan. The order of the fields is D gene, V gene, J gene, clone size, CDR3 protein, CDR3 DNA. A D gene is named only where the DNA matches it firmly. Only part of the rows carry a size: once, few, many, or a class if the clone is expanded.

d_gene: TRBD1; v_gene: TRBV18; j_gene: TRBJ1-2; abundance: -; CDR3aa: CASSPGDRDGGGYTF; CDR3nt: TGTGCCAGCTCACCCGGGGACAGGGATGGAGGTGGCTACACCTTC
d_gene: -; v_gene: TRBV24-1; j_gene: TRBJ1-1; abundance: few; CDR3aa: CATSDARGIEAFF; CDR3nt: TGTGCCACCAGTGATGCTCGGGGGATTGAAGCTTTCTTT
d_gene: TRBD2; v_gene: TRBV2; j_gene: TRBJ2-5; abundance: -; CDR3aa: CASSFEGLSQETQYF; CDR3nt: TGTGCCAGCAGTTTCGAGGGACTATCCCAAGAGACCCAGTACTTC
d_gene: -; v_gene: TRBV27; j_gene: TRBJ2-7; abundance: -; CDR3aa: CASSGSGSSYEQYF; CDR3nt: TGTGCCAGCAGTGGTAGCGGAAGCTCCTACGAGCAGTACTTC
d_gene: -; v_gene: TRBV27; j_gene: TRBJ1-1; abundance: -; CDR3aa: CASSSYPGGDGTEAFF; CDR3nt: TGTGCCAGCAGCTCGTATCCGGGGGGCGACGGGACTGAAGCTTTCTTT
d_gene: -; v_gene: TRBV21-1; j_gene: TRBJ2-4; abundance: -; CDR3aa: CASSDRGRGSKNIQYF; CDR3nt: TGTGCCAGCAGTGACAGGGGCCGGGGGTCCAAAAACATTCAGTACTTC
d_gene: TRBD2; v_gene: TRBV6-5; j_gene: TRBJ2-1; abundance: -; CDR3aa: CASSYSERGLNEQFF; CDR3nt: TGTGCCAGCAGTTACTCTGAGCGGGGCCTCAATGAGCAGTTCTTC
d_gene: TRBD2; v_gene: TRBV7-2; j_gene: TRBJ2-5; abundance: -; CDR3aa: CASSLKPGGGQETQYF; CDR3nt: TGTGCCAGCAGCTTGAAGCCGGGAGGGGGCCAAGAGACCCAGTACTTC
d_gene: -; v_gene: TRBV30; j_gene: TRBJ1-3; abundance: -; CDR3aa: CAWSHPRDTSLNTIYF; CDR3nt: TGTGCCTGGAGCCATCCCCGGGACACAAGTTTAAACACCATATATTTT
d_gene: -; v_gene: TRBV6-5; j_gene: TRBJ1-5; abundance: -; CDR3aa: CASSYSMGANQPQHF; CDR3nt: TGTGCCAGCAGTTACTCGATGGGAGCTAATCAGCCCCAGCATTTT
d_gene: -; v_gene: TRBV2; j_gene: TRBJ2-2; abundance: -; CDR3aa: CASRKRGINTGELFF; CDR3nt: TGTGCCAGCAGAAAAAGGGGGATTAACACCGGGGAGCTGTTTTTT
d_gene: -; v_gene: TRBV5-1; j_gene: TRBJ2-5; abundance: -; CDR3aa: CASSLTGKETQYF; CDR3nt: TGCGCCAGCAGCTTGACAGGGAAAGAGACCCAGTACTTC
d_gene: -; v_gene: TRBV11-2; j_gene: TRBJ1-3; abundance: -; CDR3aa: CASSPRIAGADTIYF; CDR3nt: TGTGCCAGCAGCCCACGCATCGCAGGGGCAGACACCATATATTTT
d_gene: -; v_gene: TRBV29-1; j_gene: TRBJ1-1; abundance: -; CDR3aa: CSVGRGTNTEAFF; CDR3nt: TGCAGCGTTGGGCGGGGCACGAACACTGAAGCTTTCTTT
d_gene: -; v_gene: TRBV5-5; j_gene: TRBJ1-2; abundance: few; CDR3aa: CASSLSPVANYGYTF; CDR3nt: TGTGCCAGCAGCTTAAGCCCTGTAGCTAACTATGGCTACACCTTC
d_gene: -; v_gene: TRBV6-1; j_gene: TRBJ2-5; abundance: -; CDR3aa: CASSDRGGGTQYF; CDR3nt: TGTGCCAGCAGTGACAGGGGTGGGGGGACCCAGTACTTC
d_gene: TRBD1; v_gene: TRBV19; j_gene: TRBJ1-1; abundance: -; CDR3aa: CASSKDTGGTNTEAFF; CDR3nt: TGTGCCAGTAGTAAAGATACAGGGGGAACGAACACTGAAGCTTTCTTT
d_gene: -; v_gene: TRBV10-2; j_gene: TRBJ2-1; abundance: once; CDR3aa: CASSGRRGDLSSYNEQFF; CDR3nt: TGCGCCAGCTCTGGAAGGCGGGGTGATCTGAGCTCCTACAATGAGCAGTTCTTC
d_gene: TRBD1; v_gene: TRBV4-2; j_gene: TRBJ1-1; abundance: -; CDR3aa: CASSQEKGQGNTEAFF; CDR3nt: TGTGCCAGCAGCCAAGAAAAGGGACAGGGGAACACTGAAGCTTTCTTT
d_gene: TRBD1; v_gene: TRBV7-8; j_gene: TRBJ2-7; abundance: -; CDR3aa: CASSPPTGWTYEQYF; CDR3nt: TGTGCCAGCAGCCCTCCGACAGGGTGGACCTACGAGCAGTACTTC
d_gene: -; v_gene: TRBV29-1; j_gene: TRBJ2-3; abundance: -; CDR3aa: CSAARLRDTQYF; CDR3nt: TGCAGCGCTGCTCGACTCCGAGATACGCAGTATTTT
d_gene: -; v_gene: TRBV7-2; j_gene: TRBJ1-5; abundance: -; CDR3aa: CASSLQGTGNQPQHF; CDR3nt: TGTGCCAGCAGCTTACAGGGAACGGGCAATCAGCCCCAGCATTTT
d_gene: TRBD1; v_gene: TRBV28; j_gene: TRBJ1-3; abundance: -; CDR3aa: CASGTGGQVDTIYF; CDR3nt: TGTGCCAGCGGAACTGGGGGACAGGTGGACACCATATATTTT
d_gene: TRBD2; v_gene: TRBV15; j_gene: TRBJ2-2; abundance: -; CDR3aa: CATSRPGGTGELFF; CDR3nt: TGTGCCACCAGCAGACCGGGGGGCACCGGGGAGCTGTTTTTT
d_gene: -; v_gene: TRBV14; j_gene: TRBJ1-1; abundance: -; CDR3aa: CASSQEVSVMNTEAFF; CDR3nt: TGTGCCAGCAGCCAAGAAGTTTCAGTTATGAACACTGAAGCTTTCTTT
d_gene: TRBD1; v_gene: TRBV7-3; j_gene: TRBJ2-7; abundance: -; CDR3aa: CASSWGQQHFYEQYF; CDR3nt: TGTGCCAGCAGCTGGGGACAGCAGCACTTTTACGAGCAGTACTTC
d_gene: TRBD1; v_gene: TRBV28; j_gene: TRBJ1-5; abundance: -; CDR3aa: CASSIGQGSGQPQHF; CDR3nt: TGTGCCAGCAGTATTGGACAGGGGAGCGGTCAGCCCCAGCATTTT
d_gene: -; v_gene: TRBV5-1; j_gene: TRBJ1-1; abundance: -; CDR3aa: CASSLEQGRTEAFF; CDR3nt: TGCGCCAGCAGCTTGGAGCAGGGTAGGACTGAAGCTTTCTTT
d_gene: -; v_gene: TRBV3-1/TRBV3-2; j_gene: TRBJ1-3; abundance: -; CDR3aa: CASSPFRTASSGNTIYF; CDR3nt: TGTGCCAGCAGCCCCTTTAGGACAGCGAGCTCTGGAAACACCATATATTTT
d_gene: -; v_gene: TRBV19; j_gene: TRBJ1-2; abundance: -; CDR3aa: CASSIAWADSHGYTF; CDR3nt: TGTGCCAGTAGTATAGCTTGGGCGGACAGCCATGGCTACACCTTC
d_gene: TRBD1; v_gene: TRBV19; j_gene: TRBJ1-5; abundance: once; CDR3aa: CASSPRAGQGKNQPQHF; CDR3nt: TGTGCCAGTAGTCCCCGGGCCGGACAGGGGAAAAATCAGCCCCAGCATTTT
d_gene: -; v_gene: TRBV18; j_gene: TRBJ2-6; abundance: -; CDR3aa: CASSRGSAPGANVLTF; CDR3nt: TGTGCCAGCTCAAGGGGTTCAGCTCCTGGGGCCAACGTCCTGACTTTC
d_gene: -; v_gene: TRBV11-2; j_gene: TRBJ1-3; abundance: -; CDR3aa: CASSSEGRRWNF; CDR3nt: TGTGCCAGCAGCTCAGAGGGGAGACGTTGGAATTTT
d_gene: TRBD1; v_gene: TRBV27; j_gene: TRBJ1-2; abundance: -; CDR3aa: CASSAQGQGINGYTF; CDR3nt: TGTGCCAGCAGTGCCCAGGGACAGGGTATTAATGGCTACACCTTC
d_gene: -; v_gene: TRBV29-1; j_gene: TRBJ1-1; abundance: -; CDR3aa: CSVDEGGLVNTEAFF; CDR3nt: TGCAGCGTTGATGAGGGGGGGCTGGTGAACACTGAAGCTTTCTTT
d_gene: -; v_gene: TRBV6-6; j_gene: TRBJ2-3; abundance: -; CDR3aa: CASTPGTDTQYF; CDR3nt: TGTGCCAGCACCCCGGGCACAGATACGCAGTATTTT
d_gene: -; v_gene: TRBV5-5; j_gene: TRBJ1-2; abundance: -; CDR3aa: CASSLKSDSLVGGYTF; CDR3nt: TGTGCCAGCAGCTTGAAATCCGACTCCCTTGTCGGTGGCTACACCTTC
d_gene: -; v_gene: TRBV6-1; j_gene: TRBJ2-7; abundance: -; CDR3aa: CASSEKVGDSSYEQYF; CDR3nt: TGTGCCAGCAGTGAAAAGGTTGGGGACTCATCCTACGAGCAGTACTTC
d_gene: TRBD2; v_gene: TRBV7-3; j_gene: TRBJ2-1; abundance: -; CDR3aa: CASSPSGGSSYNEQFF; CDR3nt: TGTGCCAGCAGCCCAAGCGGGGGAAGCTCCTACAATGAGCAGTTCTTC
d_gene: -; v_gene: TRBV10-3; j_gene: TRBJ2-7; abundance: -; CDR3aa: CAISEPAGHLLGQYF; CDR3nt: TGTGCCATCAGTGAGCCAGCAGGACACCTTTTGGGGCAGTACTTC
d_gene: TRBD1; v_gene: TRBV30; j_gene: TRBJ2-7; abundance: -; CDR3aa: CAWSSGGPYEQYF; CDR3nt: TGTGCCTGGAGTTCAGGGGGCCCGTACGAGCAGTACTTC
d_gene: -; v_gene: TRBV4-2; j_gene: TRBJ1-6; abundance: -; CDR3aa: CARWGDPNSPLHF; CDR3nt: TGTGCCAGGTGGGGGGACCCCAATTCACCCCTCCACTTT
d_gene: -; v_gene: TRBV27; j_gene: TRBJ1-6; abundance: -; CDR3aa: CASSPSVAGSSPLHF; CDR3nt: TGTGCCAGCAGCCCCTCCGTCGCAGGCTCCTCACCCCTCCACTTT
d_gene: -; v_gene: TRBV10-3; j_gene: TRBJ2-5; abundance: -; CDR3aa: CAISDLRSQTQYF; CDR3nt: TGTGCCATCAGTGACCTCCGTAGCCAGACCCAGTACTTC
d_gene: -; v_gene: TRBV28; j_gene: TRBJ2-3; abundance: -; CDR3aa: CAITQGGTTDTQYF; CDR3nt: TGTGCCATCACCCAGGGGGGTACCACAGATACGCAGTATTTT
d_gene: TRBD1; v_gene: TRBV5-1; j_gene: TRBJ2-4; abundance: -; CDR3aa: CASSPAGGRAKNIQYF; CDR3nt: TGCGCCAGCAGCCCCGCAGGGGGCCGGGCCAAAAACATTCAGTACTTC
d_gene: TRBD1; v_gene: TRBV11-2; j_gene: TRBJ1-6; abundance: -; CDR3aa: CASSLVGTANSPLHF; CDR3nt: TGTGCCAGCAGCTTAGTTGGGACAGCCAATTCACCCCTCCACTTT
d_gene: -; v_gene: TRBV5-1; j_gene: TRBJ2-2; abundance: -; CDR3aa: CASSSRTVTGELFF; CDR3nt: TGCGCCAGCAGCTCTCGGACAGTCACCGGGGAGCTGTTTTTT
d_gene: -; v_gene: TRBV30; j_gene: TRBJ1-5; abundance: -; CDR3aa: CAWSFPSNQPQHF; CDR3nt: TGTGCCTGGAGTTTCCCCTCCAATCAGCCCCAGCATTTT
d_gene: -; v_gene: TRBV2; j_gene: TRBJ1-2; abundance: -; CDR3aa: CASSGKSPGDNYGYTF; CDR3nt: TGTGCCAGCAGTGGGAAGAGCCCCGGAGATAACTATGGCTACACCTTC
d_gene: TRBD2; v_gene: TRBV7-6; j_gene: TRBJ2-5; abundance: -; CDR3aa: CASTNLDLAGGETQYF; CDR3nt: TGTGCCAGCACCAACCTCGACCTAGCGGGGGGAGAGACCCAGTACTTC